This TCR beta chain was sequenced for a study of OX40 agonist ivuxolimab in advanced cancers. The CDR3 runs to 13 residues. Trimming removed 7 bases at V and 4 bases at J, with 14 bases between. Germline V CDR1 and CDR2: MDHEN, SYDVKM. TCRdb's copy holds only in-frame clones and misses some; the assay was immunoSEQ multiplex PCR. The table records 75,000 or so clones, 84% of them present only once. This clonotype was obtained from an adult with an advanced solid tumor such as melanoma, head and neck, liver or kidney cancer. The rearrangement uses TRBV28 and TRBJ2-7, with D unclear. Sequenced here: CD4+ or CD8+ T cells sorted from blood, sampled in a trial of the OX40 agonist ivuxolimab. The CDR3 sequence: CASISGVNYEQYF. The CDR3 DNA sequence: TGTGCCAGCATAAGTGGAGTCAATTACGAGCAGTACTTC.